This T cell receptor beta chain was profiled in a study of beta chain features in type 1 diabetes. Study-wide points: Compared to healthy donors, patients appeared to have naive, central memory and Treg TCRB repertoires that were more alike. In cDNA sequencing, cells with high TCR expression could be over-represented. Type 1 diabetes patients had TCRB CDR3s that were shorter (moderately but significantly so) in all four CD4+ subsets.

The J segment lost 4 bases and the V segment lost 3 bases, leaving 9 bases of the junction unmatched. Per the germline V gene, CDR1 is SGHAT and CDR2 is FQNNGV. The CDR3 is 16 amino acids. Concerning this clone: The antigen is not known.

The entirety of the isolated RNA underwent reverse transcription, so expressed TCRB transcripts were sequenced. The assay was immunoSEQ multiplex PCR, and TCRdb's table has in-frame clones only and misses some. This sample has some 700,000 clones, with 13% found just once. Staining for CD45RO/CCR7/CD25/CD127/CD95/CD27 allowed sorting of CD4+ naive, central memory, regulatory and stem cell-like memory cells. Each of the sorted populations had a purity greater than 95%. The sequenced sample was naive CD4+ T cells from blood. The chain links TRBV11-2 to TRBJ2-3; the match to TRBD1 covers 8 bases. The receptor's source is a man in his late teens or twenties with type 1 diabetes. This CDR3 is CASSFVAGGASDTQYF. As DNA, the CDR3 is TGTGCCAGCAGCTTTGTTGCAGGGGGCGCGTCAGATACGCAGTATTTT.